Included here is one T cell receptor beta chain sequence, with context. Trimming at V came to 3 bases and at J to 1 base, leaving 1 base not matched to a gene. The CDR3 is 14 amino acids. The germline gives CDR1 DFQATT, CDR2 SNEGSKA (reference sequence). This entry belongs to a study of blood T cells in healthy people across ages. The authors ran a second PCR of about 7 to 11 cycles using a sample-barcoded 5' primer and a J-beta primer mix. From the 5' RACE reads, TCRdb called clonotypes with MiXCR, one entry per CDR3 protein. The table records around 1.1 million distinct CDR3 sequences, under 40% of them present only once.

Sequenced material: blood. The chain has TRBV20-1 and TRBJ2-3, with 10 nucleotides matching TRBD1. This clonotype originated in a young man in good health. CDR3 bases: TGCAGTGCTAGCGACAGGGGGCGCACAGATACGCAGTATTTT. This sequence encodes CSASDRGRTDTQYF.